These 18 T cell receptor beta chains came from one sample sequenced in a study of neurological immune-mediated disorders. TCRdb passed the 5' RACE reads through MiXCR, listing each CDR3 protein once. The data show around 28,000 distinct CDR3 sequences, almost 2.5% seen once. Source material: PBMCs. These receptors were taken from a woman between 45 and 65 years old with multiple sclerosis.

Ten or more counts support this clonotype. This sequence joins TRBV5-1 and TRBJ2-5; 9 bases are shared with TRBD1. CDR1 is SGHRS, CDR2 YFSETQ, per germline. The J segment lost 2 bases and the V segment lost 2 bases, leaving 4 bases of the junction unmatched. The CDR3 extends over 15 amino acids. CDR3 amino acids: CASSFYRGQQETQYF. The CDR3 DNA reads TGCGCCAGCAGCTTCTACAGGGGGCAACAAGAGACCCAGTACTTC.

This clonotype was seen at least ten times. The chain has TRBV28 and TRBJ2-2; D possibly corresponds to TRBD1 (5 bases). Trimming removed 0 bases at V and 2 bases at J, with 10 bases between. Germline V gives CDR1 MDHEN, CDR2 SYDVKM. The CDR3 length is 16 residues. CDR3 bases: TGTGCCAGCAGTTTATGGGGGCAGGCCAACACCGGGGAGCTGTTTTTT. This gives the protein CASSLWGQANTGELFF.

A few counts support this clonotype. V and J are TRBV15 and TRBJ1-1; no reliable D call. Trimming took 0 bases from V and 4 from J, leaving 3 bases between them. The CDR3 spans 12 residues. The germline gives CDR1 LNHNV, CDR2 YYDKDF (reference sequence). The CDR3 DNA follows: TGTGCCACCAGCAGAGATCGCACTGAAGCTTTCTTT. Its translation: CATSRDRTEAFF.

Many counts were recorded for this clonotype. The J gene is TRBJ2-4, the V gene TRBV20-1; weak D call: TRBD1 (5 bases). CDR1 and CDR2 from the germline V gene are DFQATT and SNEGSKA (reference sequence). The germline V and J ends were trimmed by 0 bases and 6 bases, with 12 bases remaining between them. This CDR3 has 14 residues. The CDR3 reads CSARDIGQGNIQYF. In nucleotides, the CDR3 is TGCAGTGCTAGAGATATTGGTCAGGGAAACATTCAGTACTTC.

This clonotype showed up many times. Given a much more abundant clone one base away, this may be a read error. The chain combines TRBV4-1 with TRBJ1-2, with a possible D match to TRBD1 (5 bases). CDR3 size: 14 residues. Trimming removed 0 bases from V and 11 bases from J, with 16 bases in between. CDR1 is MGHRA and CDR2 is YSYEKL in the germline V gene. The DNA of the CDR3 is TGCGCCAGCAGCCAAGATCGTATAACCGGGGGATACACCTTC. Translating gives CASSQDRITGGYTF.

In this sample, this clonotype turned up many times. The chain combines TRBV5-1 with TRBJ1-2; D is perhaps TRBD1 (5 bases). Germline V lookup: CDR1 SGHRS, CDR2 YFSETQ. The V gene lost 0 bases and the J gene lost 4 bases, with 10 bases spanning the gap. The CDR3 sequence is 14 residues long. CDR3 loop: CASSLDPDSYGYTF. In DNA form, the CDR3 reads TGCGCCAGCAGCTTGGACCCTGACAGCTATGGCTACACCTTC.

This clonotype was seen many times. In DNA, the CDR3 is TGCAGTGGGGGCAGCCAAGAGACCCAGTACTTC. As protein: CSGGSQETQYF. This sequence joins TRBV20-1 and TRBJ2-5, with D perhaps matching TRBD1 (5 bases). Deletions cut 7 bases from V and 1 base from J, with 7 bases between. The germline CDR1 and CDR2 sequences are DFQATT and SNEGSKA (reference sequence). This CDR3 region has 11 residues.

This clonotype was observed many times. The rearrangement joins TRBV20-1 to TRBJ2-5; the D call may be TRBD1 or TRBD2 (5 bases each). Between the trimmed V and J ends, which lost 6 bases and 3 bases, there was a span of 17 bases. CDR1 DFQATT and CDR2 SNEGSKA come from the germline V gene (reference sequence). The CDR3 covers 14 residues. CDR3 coding DNA: TGCAGTGCCGGGATCCGGGGCAGGGAAGAGACCCAGTACTTC. Encoded protein: CSAGIRGREETQYF.

This clonotype has a count of ten or more. This chain joins TRBV20-1 and TRBJ2-3, with 9 positions matching TRBD2. The germline V gene encodes CDR1 DFQATT and CDR2 SNEGSKA (reference sequence). The ends lost 3 bases at V and 8 bases at J; junction bases unmatched: 6. This CDR3 has 13 residues. This CDR3 reads CSARMGLAGTQYF. CDR3 nucleotides: TGCAGTGCTAGGATGGGACTAGCTGGTACGCAGTATTTT.

This clonotype has ten or more counts. The chain couples TRBV5-1 to TRBJ1-4; D is unclear. This CDR3 is 14 amino acids long. The V end lost 0 bases, the J end lost 7 bases, and 10 bases lay between the germline ends. Germline CDR1 SGHRS, CDR2 YFSETQ. The CDR3 protein is CASSLEGSGEKLFF. CDR3 coding DNA: TGCGCCAGCAGCTTGGAAGGGTCGGGTGAAAAACTGTTTTTT.

The table lists this clonotype with many counts. The rearrangement joins TRBV12-3 or TRBV12-4 to TRBJ1-5, with TRBD1 identical over 7 bases. Trimming at V came to 6 bases and at J to 1 base, leaving 0 bases not matched to a gene. The CDR3 length is 13 residues. The DNA of the CDR3 is TGTGCCAGCAGGACAGGGAGCAATCAGCCCCAGCATTTT. This gives the protein CASRTGSNQPQHF.

In its sample, this clonotype was seen a few times. The genes are TRBV12-3 or TRBV12-4 and TRBJ2-7; D gene uncertain. Trimming cost V 5 bases and J 6 bases, with 8 bases left between them. The CDR3 totals 11 residues. The CDR3 reads CASSGISEQYF. The CDR3 DNA reads TGTGCCAGCAGTGGGATCTCCGAGCAGTACTTC.

In this sample, this clonotype turned up many times. The chain employs TRBV11-1 and TRBJ2-1; D is unresolved. CDR1 is SGHAT, CDR2 FQDESV, per germline (reference sequence). Trimming removed 5 bases from V and 2 bases from J, with 13 bases in between. The CDR3 length is 15 residues. The CDR3 spells CASSVVLGPYNEQFF. The CDR3, as DNA: TGTGCCAGCAGCGTCGTATTGGGCCCCTACAATGAGCAGTTCTTC.

At least ten counts were recorded for this clonotype. A much larger clone differs from this one at a single base, so this may be a read error. This chain joins TRBV9 and TRBJ2-5; D call uncertain. Per the germline V gene, CDR1 is SGDLS and CDR2 is YYNGEE. The CDR3 runs to 14 residues. Trimming stripped 2 bases from V and 5 bases from J, with 13 bases between. CDR3 sequence (DNA): TGTGCCAGCAGCGTGATGGAAAGGGTGGAGACCCAGTACTTC. Amino acid sequence: CASSVMERVETQYF.

This clonotype appeared many times. The chain combines TRBV9 with TRBJ2-3, with TRBD2 identical over 8 bases. Germline V lookup: CDR1 SGDLS, CDR2 YYNGEE. The V segment lost 3 bases and the J segment 2 bases; nucleotides outside the gene matches: 8. The CDR3 consists of 16 residues. The CDR3 DNA follows: TGTGCCAGCAGCGCGAAGCCGGGACTAGACACAGATACGCAGTATTTT. It encodes CASSAKPGLDTDTQYF.

This clonotype was detected many times. The chain employs TRBV27 and TRBJ2-3; D gene ambiguous. V lost 6 bases and J lost 2, with 18 bases in between. CDR1 and CDR2 from the germline V gene are MNHEY and SMNVEV (reference sequence). This CDR3 has 16 amino acids. The CDR3 nucleotides are TGTGCCAGCAGCTATTCCCCCCCGATATACACAGATACGCAGTATTTT. Encoded protein: CASSYSPPIYTDTQYF.

The chain joins TRBV20-1 to TRBJ2-7; possibly TRBD1 for D (5 bases). This CDR3 has 14 amino acids. V shed 1 base and J shed 1 base, with 11 bases lying between them. The germline V gene has CDR1 DFQATT and CDR2 SNEGSKA (reference sequence). The CDR3 is CSARGVRDSYEQYF. For the CDR3, the DNA is TGCAGTGCTAGAGGAGTCAGGGATTCCTACGAGCAGTACTTC.

This clonotype was seen a handful of times. Since a much larger clone is just one base distant, this may be a read error. The chain joins TRBV7-9 to TRBJ1-1; 7 nucleotides match TRBD1. The CDR3 is 14 residues long. Germline V gives CDR1 SEHNR, CDR2 FQNEAQ (reference sequence). CDR3 region: CVSSRGQVNTEAFF. In DNA, the CDR3 is TGTGTCAGCAGCCGTGGACAGGTGAACACTGAAGCTTTCTTT.